Listed below are T cell receptor beta chains from one sample, sequenced in a study of long-term antiretroviral therapy in people with HIV. Profiled with immunoSEQ multiplex PCR; TCRdb holds only in-frame clones, not every one. The data show tens of thousands of clones, 80% seen once. This specimen was unsorted PBMCs, taken 0.3 years after starting antiretroviral therapy. The origin of the receptors is a man aged 35 to 55 with HIV. Each CDR3 is given with its conserved first and last residue. The D gene is left open where the match is weak.

TRBJ2-1 TRBV5-6 TRBD1 CASSFRDRRGSEQFF TGTGCCAGCAGCTTCCGGGACAGACGAGGGAGTGAGCAGTTCTTC
TRBJ2-1 TRBV11-3 NA CASSPGGHEQFF TGTGCCAGCAGCCCCGGCGGGCATGAGCAGTTCTTC
TRBJ1-3 TRBV6-5 TRBD1 CASSRTGDSGNTIYF TGTGCCAGCAGTCGGACAGGAGATTCTGGAAACACCATATATTTT
TRBJ2-7 TRBV5-1 TRBD1 CASSPGQGLSYEQYF TGCGCCAGCAGCCCCGGACAGGGGCTTTCCTACGAGCAGTACTTC
TRBJ1-6 TRBV6-1 NA CASSARQFSLHF TGTGCCAGCAGTGCCCGACAGTTCTCCCTCCACTTT
TRBJ2-3 TRBV7-8 TRBD2 CASSSSGGQGDTQYF TGTGCCAGCAGCTCTAGCGGGGGGCAGGGAGATACGCAGTATTTT
TRBJ2-5 TRBV5-1 NA CASSFGGPQETQYF TGCGCCAGCAGCTTCGGGGGCCCCCAAGAGACCCAGTACTTC
TRBJ2-4 TRBV19 NA CASSLSGGKNIQYF TGTGCCAGTAGCCTGAGTGGGGGTAAAAACATTCAGTACTTC
TRBJ2-5 TRBV9 TRBD1 CASSFDRAETQYF TGTGCCAGCAGCTTTGACAGGGCGGAGACCCAGTACTTC
TRBJ2-5 TRBV4-3 TRBD1 CASSQGDRDQETQYF TGCGCCAGCAGCCAAGGGGACAGGGACCAAGAGACCCAGTACTTC
TRBJ2-6 TRBV2 NA CASSDPLVSSGANVLTF TGTGCCAGCAGTGACCCCCTTGTGAGCTCTGGGGCCAACGTCCTGACTTTC
TRBJ2-7 TRBV30 TRBD2 CAWSATSGGSYEQYF TGTGCCTGGAGCGCGACTAGCGGGGGTTCCTACGAGCAGTACTTC
TRBJ1-1 TRBV18 NA CASSSKRGTMNTEAFF TGTGCCAGCTCATCGAAACGGGGGACGATGAACACTGAAGCTTTCTTT
TRBJ2-6 TRBV7-9 NA CAGQEPLVLTF TGTGCCGGCCAAGAACCCTTAGTCCTGACTTTC
TRBJ2-1 TRBV7-6 TRBD2 CASSPQGVAGGRNEQFF TGTGCCAGCAGCCCTCAGGGTGTAGCGGGGGGGCGCAATGAGCAGTTCTTC
TRBJ1-1 TRBV30 NA CAWNLLKGTEAFF TGTGCCTGGAATCTTCTGAAGGGCACTGAAGCTTTCTTT
TRBJ1-5 TRBV12-5 NA CASGPKGALDQPQHF TGTGCTAGTGGTCCCAAAGGGGCGCTGGATCAGCCCCAGCATTTT
TRBJ2-2 TRBV5-1 NA CASSLELANTGELFF TGCGCCAGCAGCTTGGAACTGGCGAACACCGGGGAGCTGTTTTTT
TRBJ2-3 TRBV5-6 NA CASSWGLSGTQYF TGTGCCAGCAGCTGGGGGCTCTCGGGTACGCAGTATTTT
TRBJ2-7 TRBV11-2 NA CASSLVGRLYEQYF TGTGCCAGCAGCTTAGTAGGACGGCTATACGAGCAGTACTTC